This TCR beta chain is drawn from a study of blood T cell repertoires in COVID-19. Cohort 3 recovered donors had two negative PCRs, clearance, or symptom resolution. Germline loops: CDR1 MNHEY, CDR2 SVGAGI. This CDR3 region has 13 residues. After removal of 7 bases from V and 8 bases from J, the junction contained 8 bases not matched to a gene. As handled by the study authors: The assay estimated nucleated cells by amplifying reference gene primers. TCRdb's table, derived via immunoSEQ multiplex PCR, lists solely in-frame clones and lacks some. V and J calls and clone size are given by that table; D and trimming were obtained from the DNA. Found here are around 260,000 clones, 80% to 90% of them singletons; the top ten hold 4.3%.

The sample was PBMCs or T cells enriched from blood (not recorded which). The chain carries TRBV6-5 and TRBJ1-3; 7 bases are a match to TRBD1. This TCR came from a young woman who had recovered from COVID-19. The CDR3 DNA reads TGTGCCAGCAATAAGGGGGCAGGGGACACCATATATTTT. As protein: CASNKGAGDTIYF.